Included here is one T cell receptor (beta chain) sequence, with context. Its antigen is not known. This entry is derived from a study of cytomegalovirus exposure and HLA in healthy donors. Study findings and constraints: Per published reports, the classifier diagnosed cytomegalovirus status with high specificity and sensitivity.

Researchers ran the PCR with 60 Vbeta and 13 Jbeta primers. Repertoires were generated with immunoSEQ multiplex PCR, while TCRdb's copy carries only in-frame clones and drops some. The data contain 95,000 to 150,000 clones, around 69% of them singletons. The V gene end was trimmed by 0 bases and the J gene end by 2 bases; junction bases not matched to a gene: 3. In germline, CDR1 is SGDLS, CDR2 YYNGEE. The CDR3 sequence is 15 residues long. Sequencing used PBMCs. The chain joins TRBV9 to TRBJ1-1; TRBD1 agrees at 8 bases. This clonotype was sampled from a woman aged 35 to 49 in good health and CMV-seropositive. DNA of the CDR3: TGTGCCAGCAGCGTAGTAGGACAGGGTAACACTGAAGCTTTCTTT. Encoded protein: CASSVVGQGNTEAFF.